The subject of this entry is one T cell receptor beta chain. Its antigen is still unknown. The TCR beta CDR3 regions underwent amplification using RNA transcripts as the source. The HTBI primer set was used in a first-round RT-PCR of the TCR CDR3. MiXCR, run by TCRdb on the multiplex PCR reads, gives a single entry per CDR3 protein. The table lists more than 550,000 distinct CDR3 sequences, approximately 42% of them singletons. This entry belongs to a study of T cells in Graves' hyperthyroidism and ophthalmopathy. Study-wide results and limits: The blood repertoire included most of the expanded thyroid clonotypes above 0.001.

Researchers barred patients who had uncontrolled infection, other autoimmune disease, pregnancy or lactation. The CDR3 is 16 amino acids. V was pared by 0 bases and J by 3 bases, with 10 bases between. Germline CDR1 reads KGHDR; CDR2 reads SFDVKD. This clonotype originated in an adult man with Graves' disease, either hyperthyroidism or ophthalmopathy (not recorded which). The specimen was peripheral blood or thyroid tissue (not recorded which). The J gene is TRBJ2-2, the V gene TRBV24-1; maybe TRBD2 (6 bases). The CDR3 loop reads CATSDLRSGYTGELFF. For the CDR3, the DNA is TGTGCCACCAGTGATTTGAGGAGCGGGTACACCGGGGAGCTGTTTTTT.